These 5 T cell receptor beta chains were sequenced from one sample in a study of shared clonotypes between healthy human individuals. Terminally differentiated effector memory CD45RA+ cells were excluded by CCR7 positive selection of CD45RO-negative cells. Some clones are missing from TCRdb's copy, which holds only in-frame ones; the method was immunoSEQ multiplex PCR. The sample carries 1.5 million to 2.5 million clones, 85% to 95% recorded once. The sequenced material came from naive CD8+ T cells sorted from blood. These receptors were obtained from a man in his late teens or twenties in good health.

CDR3: CASSESWPYNSPLHF. DNA of the CDR3: TGTGCCAGCAGTGAATCTTGGCCCTATAATTCACCCCTCCACTTT. The rearrangement links TRBV25-1 to TRBJ1-6; no reliable D call. Trimming removed 1 base at V and 2 bases at J, with 6 bases between. Germline CDR1 is MGHDK and CDR2 is SYGVNS. The CDR3 length is 15 residues.

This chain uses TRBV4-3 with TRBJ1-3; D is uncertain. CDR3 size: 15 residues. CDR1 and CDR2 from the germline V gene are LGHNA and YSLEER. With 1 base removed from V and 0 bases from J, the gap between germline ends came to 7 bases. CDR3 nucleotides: TGCGCCAGCAGCCAAGGGCGGGACTCTGGAAACACCATATATTTT. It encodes CASSQGRDSGNTIYF.

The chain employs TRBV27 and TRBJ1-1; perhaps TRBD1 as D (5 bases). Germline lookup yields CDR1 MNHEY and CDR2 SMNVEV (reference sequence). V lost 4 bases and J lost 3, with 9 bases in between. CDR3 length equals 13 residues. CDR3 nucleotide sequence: TGTGCCAGCAGTTCCTACAGGTACACTGAAGCTTTCTTT. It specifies CASSSYRYTEAFF.

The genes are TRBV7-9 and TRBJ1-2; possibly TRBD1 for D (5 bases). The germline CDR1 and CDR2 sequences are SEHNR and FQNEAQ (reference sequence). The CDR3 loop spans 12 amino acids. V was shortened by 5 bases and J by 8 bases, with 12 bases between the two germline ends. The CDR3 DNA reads TGTGCCAGCAGCCTAACAGGTTCGGGCTACACCTTC. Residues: CASSLTGSGYTF.

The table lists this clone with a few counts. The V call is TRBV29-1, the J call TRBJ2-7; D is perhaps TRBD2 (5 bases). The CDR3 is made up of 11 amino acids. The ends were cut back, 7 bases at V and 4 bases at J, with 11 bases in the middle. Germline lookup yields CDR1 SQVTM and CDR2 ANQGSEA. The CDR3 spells CSAREAYEQYF. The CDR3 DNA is TGCAGCGCTCGGGAAGCATACGAGCAGTACTTC.